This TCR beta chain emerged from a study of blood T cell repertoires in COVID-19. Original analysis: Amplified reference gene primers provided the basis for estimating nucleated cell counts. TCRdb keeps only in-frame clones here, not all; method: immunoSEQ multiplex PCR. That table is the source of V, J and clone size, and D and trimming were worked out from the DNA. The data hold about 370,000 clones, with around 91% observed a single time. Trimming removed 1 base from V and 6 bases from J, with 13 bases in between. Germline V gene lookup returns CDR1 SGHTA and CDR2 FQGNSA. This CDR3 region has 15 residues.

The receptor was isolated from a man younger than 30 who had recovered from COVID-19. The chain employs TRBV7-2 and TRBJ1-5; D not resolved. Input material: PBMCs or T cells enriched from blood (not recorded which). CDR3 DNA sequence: TGTGCCAGCAGCTTAGAATTCTCCTACAGTCAGCCCCAGCATTTT. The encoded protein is CASSLEFSYSQPQHF.